The 9 T cell receptor beta chains reported below all come from one sample, sequenced in a study of tumor-infiltrating lymphocytes in primary liver carcinoma (dated by TCRdb to about 2017). Without any cell sorting, total RNA and DNA were extracted together from around 18-30 mg of bulk tissue using the AllPrep DNA/RNA mini kit. The sample was run on an Illumina HiSeq 2500. A constant-region primer and ProtoScript II reverse transcriptase were used to reverse-transcribe TCRbeta-specific cDNA from around 480 ng total RNA. The TCRbeta libraries were prepared through three rounds of nested multiplex PCR following a slightly modified ARM-PCR procedure. The first two PCR rounds used multiplex TRBV1-TRBV30 forward primers with a Cbeta reverse primer, each for 10 cycles. TCRdb ran its own pipeline on the public reads, namely fastp trimming at Q25 and MiXCR clone calling, and kept in-frame beta chains. When rows share a CDR3 protein, they turn into one entry using the most common DNA and genes. The sample table records 40,000 to 60,000 distinct CDR3 sequences; around 64% of these occur just once. The ten largest make up less than 30% of the sample.

The sequenced material came from liver tumor tissue from sampling region 5. What this sample's cell subset or site label stands for: tumor region T5, tumor centre. The receptors were sampled from a man between 40 and 49 years old with primary liver carcinoma and hepatitis B virus infection.

For the CDR3, the DNA is TGTGCCAGTAGTATCTTAGCGGGAGCGGGGGGCTACAATGAGCAGTTCTTC. Translating it yields CASSILAGAGGYNEQFF. The chain links TRBV19 to TRBJ2-1, with 9 bases matching TRBD2. J lost 3 bases, V lost 3 bases, and 9 bases had no gene match. Germline CDR1 LNHDA, CDR2 SQIVND (reference sequence). CDR3 length equals 17 residues.

As to this clonotype: The junction departs from the called germline gene at one end, perhaps through a read error. CDR3 sequence: CASREGATYEQCF. In DNA, the CDR3 is TGCGCCAGCAGAGAGGGGGCGACCTACGAGCAGTGCTTC. This chain connects TRBV5-1 to TRBJ2-7; 7 nucleotides agree with TRBD1. Germline V gene lookup returns CDR1 SGHRS and CDR2 YFSETQ. The CDR3 extends over 13 amino acids. The full variable domain, its missing parts supplied by reference TRBV5-1 and TRBJ2-7, is KAGVTQTPRYLIKTRGQQVTLSCSPISGHRSVSWYQQTPGQGLQFLFEYFSETQRNKGNFPGRFSGRQFSNSRSEMNVSTLELGDSALYLCASREGATYEQCFGPGTRLTVT.

This clonotype was observed many times. The chain combines TRBV6-6 with TRBJ2-5; maybe TRBD1 (6 bases). Germline V lookup: CDR1 MNHNY, CDR2 SVGAGI (reference sequence). There are 14 residues in the CDR3. Trimming left V 5 bases short and J 5 bases short, with 15 bases between. The CDR3 coding sequence is TGTGCCAGCAGTCCGCATCAGGGGTGGGAGACCCAGTACTTC. Translation gives CASSPHQGWETQYF.

Concerning this clonotype itself: One end of the junction varies from germline; a read error may be responsible. This chain joins TRBV11-2 and TRBJ2-3; D is perhaps TRBD1 or TRBD2 (6 bases each). The CDR3 has 16 amino acids. Germline loops: CDR1 SGHAT, CDR2 FQNNGV. The CDR3 DNA reads as TGTGCCAGCAGCCCGCTGGGGGGCAGGGGCACAGATACGCTGTATTTT. The encoded protein is CASSPLGGRGTDTLYF. Full variable domain (remainder filled in from reference TRBV11-2 and TRBJ2-3): EAGVAQSPRYKIIEKRQSVAFWCNPISGHATLYWYQQILGQGPKLLIQFQNNGVVDDSQLPKDRFSAERLKGVDSTLKIQPAKLEDSAVYLCASSPLGGRGTDTLYFGPGTRLTVL.

As to this clonotype: Just one base apart from a much larger clone, this may be a read error. This rearrangement joins TRBV10-2 to TRBJ1-5, with 11 bases fitting TRBD1. V lost 8 bases to trimming and J lost 6 bases; unmatched junction nucleotides: 0. CDR3 length: 12 amino acids. CDR1 and CDR2 (germline): WSHSY, SAAADI. In DNA, the CDR3 is TGCGCCAGCGGGACAGGGGGTCAGCCCCAGCATTTT. Translating gives CASGTGGQPQHF.

In regard to this clonotype: A junction boundary mismatches the germline segment, possibly from a read error. The chain combines TRBV5-5 with TRBJ1-5; the D is unclear. CDR1 and CDR2 from the germline V gene are SGHKS and YYEKEE (reference sequence). This CDR3 contains 16 residues. The CDR3 DNA follows: TGTGTCAGCAGCTTGGATCCCCACGGTAGCAATCAGCCCCAGCATTTT. It specifies CVSSLDPHGSNQPQHF.

There are many counts of this clonotype. The chain uses TRBV6-1 and TRBJ2-5; D remains unclear. The CDR3 length is 13 residues. V lost 6 bases and J lost 2, with 10 bases in between. Per the germline V gene, CDR1 is MNHNS and CDR2 is SASEGT. The CDR3 protein is CASRTEYQETQYF. Here the CDR3 DNA reads TGTGCCAGCAGAACAGAATATCAAGAGACCCAGTACTTC.

This clonotype occurred once. The rearrangement uses TRBV28 and TRBJ1-1; TRBD1 matches at 7 bases. The CDR3 contains 14 residues. J gave up 4 bases and V 4 bases, and 6 bases lay outside the gene matches. Per the germline V gene, CDR1 is MDHEN and CDR2 is SYDVKM. The CDR3 bases are TGTGCCAGCAGTTCCGGGACAGTGAGCACTGAAGCTTTCTTT. This sequence encodes CASSSGTVSTEAFF.

The V and J genes are TRBV12-3 or TRBV12-4 and TRBJ2-7; D gene unclear. The CDR3 length is 12 residues. V shed 10 bases and J shed 3 bases, with 13 bases lying between them. CDR3 sequence: CANSKTGYEQYF. The CDR3 region has the DNA TGTGCCAACAGCAAGACTGGCTACGAGCAGTACTTC.